The 18 T cell receptor beta chains below all came from one sample that was sequenced in a study of blood T cell repertoires in COVID-19. Method: immunoSEQ multiplex PCR; TCRdb's copy keeps in-frame clones and lacks some. The profile shows about 78,000 clones, around 86% of them singletons. The sequencing sample was made of peripheral blood. Every receptor here comes from a man aged 50-59 years with active or convalescent COVID-19.

This clone was seen a few times. The genes are TRBV5-6 and TRBJ2-1; D not certain. This CDR3 region has 15 residues. In germline, CDR1 is SGHDT, CDR2 YYEEEE. V dropped 0 bases and J dropped 0 bases, with 7 bases sitting between them. CDR3 protein: CASSLVQDSYNEQFF. As DNA, the CDR3 is TGTGCCAGCAGCTTGGTCCAGGACTCCTACAATGAGCAGTTCTTC.

The J gene is TRBJ2-3, the V gene TRBV3-1 (or the pseudogene TRBV3-2); possible D gene TRBD2, 6 bases. This CDR3 is 17 amino acids long. V was clipped by 4 bases and J by 0 bases, with 17 bases between them. CDR1 is LGHDT and CDR2 is YNNKEL in the germline V gene (reference sequence). CDR3 nucleotide sequence: TGTGCCAGCAGCCCCTGGATGGGAGGTGCTAGCACAGATACGCAGTATTTT. It codes for CASSPWMGGASTDTQYF.

The gene calls are TRBV5-1 and TRBJ2-3, with 11 bases that match TRBD1. The CDR3 consists of 17 residues. V trimming: 0 bases; J trimming: 4 bases; junction bases outside the gene matches: 7. Per germline, CDR1 SGHRS and CDR2 YFSETQ. The CDR3 DNA is TGCGCCAGCAGCTTGGTACCCGGGACAGGGGGATCAGATACGCAGTATTTT. It specifies CASSLVPGTGGSDTQYF.

In this sample, this clone turned up once. V gene TRBV11-2 combines with J gene TRBJ2-2; D gene ambiguous. Deletions cut 4 bases from V and 2 bases from J, with 17 bases between. The CDR3 is 17 amino acids. The germline V gene encodes CDR1 SGHAT and CDR2 FQNNGV. The CDR3 sequence is CASSSEFQRLNTGELFF. The DNA of the CDR3 is TGTGCCAGCAGCTCCGAATTCCAGCGCCTTAACACCGGGGAGCTGTTTTTT.

This clone was observed a single time. J is TRBJ2-2 and V is TRBV14, with D maybe TRBD1 (5 bases). Germline CDR1 SGHDN, CDR2 FVKESK. This CDR3 spans 13 amino acids. V was trimmed by 6 bases and J by 7 bases, leaving 12 bases between them. CDR3 nucleotides: TGTGCCAGCAGTAGGACACTTATCGGGGAGCTGTTTTTT. Its protein product is CASSRTLIGELFF.

The chain couples TRBV7-2 to TRBJ2-6; D gene unclear. The V gene's germline CDR1 is SGHTA and CDR2 FQGNSA. V gave up 5 bases and J gave up 0 bases, with 5 bases separating them. The CDR3 extends over 14 amino acids. CDR3 in DNA: TGTGCCAGCAGCGTCTTCTCTGGGGCCAACGTCCTGACTTTC. As protein: CASSVFSGANVLTF.

This clone was counted a single time. The chain uses TRBV10-3 and TRBJ1-1; 7 bases map to TRBD1. Germline CDR1 and CDR2: ENHRY and SYGVKD. The CDR3 spans 15 residues. V was clipped by 8 bases and J by 4 bases; unmatched bases: 13. DNA of the CDR3: TGTGCCATCGGAGGGGGCTCGGAGAGAAGCACTGAAGCTTTCTTT. This translates into CAIGGGSERSTEAFF.

The chain combines TRBV2 with TRBJ2-5; 11 nucleotides agree with TRBD1. V shed 5 bases, J shed 5 bases, and the junction held 7 bases outside the gene matches. CDR1 is SNHLY and CDR2 is FYNNEI in the germline V gene. The CDR3 spans 15 residues. CDR3 protein: CASSRGQGEGETQYF. The CDR3 DNA sequence: TGTGCCAGCAGTAGGGGACAGGGGGAAGGGGAGACCCAGTACTTC.

This clone was seen only once. The chain recombines TRBV18 with TRBJ2-7, with 8 bases aligning to TRBD1. The ends lost 5 bases at V and 0 bases at J; junction bases unmatched: 3. The CDR3 runs to 14 residues. Germline loops: CDR1 KGHSH, CDR2 LQKENI. The CDR3 here is CASSTGTGSYEQYV. CDR3 DNA: TGTGCCAGCTCAACCGGGACAGGCTCCTACGAGCAGTACGTC.

The rearrangement joins TRBV5-4 to TRBJ1-5; 8 bases match TRBD1. The CDR3 is 15 amino acids. CDR1 and CDR2 from the germline V gene are SGHNT and YYREEE (reference sequence). V was pared by 3 bases and J by 1 base, with 3 bases of the junction left unmatched. CDR3 DNA: TGTGCCAGCAGCTCGACAGGGGACAGCAATCAGCCCCAGCATTTT. Residues: CASSSTGDSNQPQHF.

The sample holds a few counts of this clone. The rearrangement joins TRBV9 to TRBJ1-2; 7 bases map to TRBD1. The CDR3 length is 14 residues. The germline gives CDR1 SGDLS, CDR2 YYNGEE. Trimming removed 3 bases from V and 4 bases from J; junction bases left unmatched: 6. The CDR3 reads CASSEGQESYGYTF. In DNA form, the CDR3 reads TGTGCCAGCAGCGAAGGACAGGAGAGCTATGGCTACACCTTC.

This clone was picked up a small number of times. The J gene is TRBJ1-5, the V gene TRBV11-2, with TRBD1 matching 7 bases. J gave up 3 bases and V 2 bases, and 4 bases lay outside the gene matches. The CDR3 is made up of 15 amino acids. Per germline, CDR1 SGHAT and CDR2 FQNNGV. CDR3 in DNA: TGTGCCAGCAGCTTATCCGGGACAGACAATCAGCCCCAGCATTTT. This encodes CASSLSGTDNQPQHF.

The chain uses TRBV11-2 and TRBJ2-2; perhaps TRBD1 as D (6 bases). The germline V and J ends were trimmed by 2 bases and 0 bases, with 13 bases remaining between them. The CDR3 is 17 residues long. Looked up from germline, CDR1 is SGHAT and CDR2 is FQNNGV. CDR3: CASSLLGWDTNTGELFF. CDR3 nucleotide sequence: TGTGCCAGCAGCTTATTGGGGTGGGACACGAACACCGGGGAGCTGTTTTTT.

This sequence joins TRBV19 and TRBJ2-5, with a possible D match to TRBD2 (5 bases). The V end lost 5 bases, the J end lost 2 bases, and 12 bases lay between the germline ends. The CDR3 contains 14 residues. Germline CDR1 and CDR2: LNHDA and SQIVND (reference sequence). CDR3 residues: CASSARGGQETQYF. In DNA form, the CDR3 reads TGTGCCAGTAGTGCTCGGGGTGGACAAGAGACCCAGTACTTC.

The V gene is TRBV2, the J gene TRBJ1-1; D not certain. V shed 10 bases and J shed 1 base, with 10 bases lying between them. CDR1 and CDR2 from the germline V gene are SNHLY and FYNNEI. The CDR3 extends over 12 amino acids. The DNA of the CDR3 is TGTGCCATCTCGACGGGGAACACTGAAGCTTTCTTT. Translated: CAISTGNTEAFF.

The chain couples TRBV7-8 to TRBJ2-2, with 15 nucleotides matching TRBD2. Germline loops: CDR1 SGHVS, CDR2 FQNEAQ. V trimming: 5 bases; J trimming: 0 bases; junction bases outside the gene matches: 19. This CDR3 has 23 amino acids. CDR3 residues: CASSPCPGTSGGPLFANTGELFF. Written as DNA, the CDR3 is TGTGCCAGCAGCCCCTGTCCCGGGACTAGCGGGGGGCCCCTTTTCGCGAACACCGGGGAGCTGTTTTTT.

This clone appeared once. The chain couples TRBV18 to TRBJ2-3; D might be TRBD2 (5 bases). Germline CDR1 is KGHSH and CDR2 is LQKENI. This CDR3 has 15 amino acids. V was trimmed by 1 base and J by 4 bases, leaving 12 bases between them. CDR3 loop: CASSPLGGLADTQYF. Written as DNA, the CDR3 is TGTGCCAGCTCACCACTTGGAGGCCTCGCAGATACGCAGTATTTT.

V and J are TRBV7-9 and TRBJ2-3; 8 positions match TRBD2. V lost 5 bases to trimming and J lost 5 bases; unmatched junction nucleotides: 15. This CDR3 region has 17 residues. Germline-derived CDR1 and CDR2 are SEHNR and FQNEAQ (reference sequence). CDR3 in amino acids: CASSRYGTSNPGDTQYF. The CDR3 DNA reads as TGTGCCAGCAGCCGTTACGGGACTAGTAATCCTGGAGATACGCAGTATTTT.